The clone carrying this T cell receptor beta chain was counted ten times or more. The antigen remains unidentified. This sample was taken from a study of T cells after yellow fever vaccination. Study observations and caveats: Although most clonotypes did not, a small share appeared in both CD4 and CD8 compartments.

The germline gives CDR1 SGDLS, CDR2 YYNGEE. J gave up 4 bases and V 0 bases, and 7 bases lay outside the gene matches. This CDR3 region has 17 residues. MiXCR was run by TCRdb on the 5' RACE reads, yielding one entry per CDR3 protein. The repertoire includes around 250,000 distinct CDR3 sequences, 6.5% to 8.5% of them detected once, and 0.65% to 0.9% sits in the top ten. The TCR sequence derives from a man aged 25-45 years who received the YFV17D yellow fever vaccine. Material: CD4+ T cells sorted from PBMCs, obtained 15 days after the yellow fever booster vaccination. The chain has TRBV9 and TRBJ2-5; TRBD2 aligns across 12 bases. In DNA form, the CDR3 reads TGTGCCAGCAGCGTAGCCCCGACTAGCGGGAGAGGAGAGACCCAGTACTTC. This encodes CASSVAPTSGRGETQYF.